The 5 T cell receptor beta chains below were found in one sample sequenced in a study of T cell repertoires in cytomegalovirus infection. TCRdb fed the reads into MiXCR, producing one record per CDR3 protein. The repertoire holds 65,000 to 90,000 distinct CDR3 sequences, with under 5% as singletons. The source material was PBMCs. Receptors originate from a human donor in good health (CMV status not recorded). Some clones in this sample may be carry-over from other donors' samples.

This clonotype was observed at least ten times. CDR3 in DNA: TGTGCCAGTAGTATGTCTAGCGGGACGACCGGGGAGCTGTTTTTT. It translates to CASSMSSGTTGELFF. The rearrangement links TRBV19 to TRBJ2-2; 9 bases line up with TRBD2. This CDR3 is built from 15 residues. The germline V gene encodes CDR1 LNHDA and CDR2 SQIVND (reference sequence). Trimming took 3 bases from V and 5 from J; bases not matched to a gene: 4.

This clonotype was found once. A much larger clone lies a single base off, so this may be a read error. V is TRBV20-1 and J is TRBJ2-7; a possible D gene is TRBD1 (6 bases). This CDR3 is built from 14 residues. CDR1 is DFQATT, CDR2 SNEGSKA, per germline (reference sequence). CDR3 in amino acids: CSARSYGQIYERYF. The CDR3 DNA reads as TGCAGTGCTAGATCTTACGGACAGATCTACGAGCGGTACTTC.

This clonotype was seen ten or more times. The chain couples TRBV7-2 to TRBJ2-1; D uncertain. The V and J ends lost 7 bases and 3 bases respectively, with 4 bases between them. Germline V gene lookup returns CDR1 SGHTA and CDR2 FQGNSA. The CDR3 is 11 residues long. CDR3 residues: CASTYYNEQFF. CDR3 nucleotides: TGTGCCAGCACCTACTACAATGAGCAGTTCTTC.

This clonotype was detected many times. The chain couples TRBV7-2 to TRBJ2-7; TRBD1 or TRBD2 may be the D gene (7 bases each). From germline, CDR1 is SGHTA and CDR2 FQGNSA. V was shortened by 7 bases and J by 3 bases, with 13 bases between the two germline ends. CDR3 length: 13 amino acids. CDR3 loop: CASTSRGGYEQYF. The CDR3 nucleotides are TGTGCCAGCACCTCCAGGGGGGGCTACGAGCAGTACTTC.

This clonotype was seen many times. The chain joins TRBV7-2 to TRBJ1-5; TRBD1 aligns across 7 bases. Germline-derived CDR1 and CDR2 are SGHTA and FQGNSA. The CDR3 has 14 residues. V lost 4 bases to trimming and J lost 8 bases; unmatched junction nucleotides: 8. In DNA form, the CDR3 reads TGTGCCAGCAGCTGGAAAGCAGGGGGAGAGCCCCAGCATTTT. Protein: CASSWKAGGEPQHF.